This T cell receptor (beta chain) was captured in a study of metastatic and nonmetastatic thyroid tumors. This clone was seen only a few times. Other DNA sequences in this specimen translate into the identical CDR3. MiXCR reprocessed the PCR reads for TCRdb. The sample lists tens of thousands of clones, less than 30% occurring once. The length of the CDR3 is 14 residues. V was trimmed by 4 bases and J by 4 bases, leaving 8 bases between them. The germline gives CDR1 MNHEY, CDR2 SVGEGT. No treatment of any kind had been given to any patient before thyroid surgery. Material: blood. This chain joins TRBV6-2 or TRBV6-3 and TRBJ2-6; D may correspond to TRBD1 or TRBD2 (5 bases each). This sequence was found in a female donor with papillary thyroid cancer or a benign thyroid nodule (not recorded which). Some clones in this sample may be carry-over from other donors' samples. This CDR3 is CASSWGRGANVLTF. CDR3 bases: TGTGCCAGCAGTTGGGGGAGAGGGGCCAACGTCCTGACTTTC.